The T cell receptor (beta chain) described here comes from a study of CD8 T cells in ankylosing spondylitis (dated 2017 in TCRdb). A note on the overall study: The study set out to find disease-linked TCR variants by profiling T cell receptor beta repertoires in ankylosing spondylitis patients and healthy donors. The full study cohort was made up of 25 ankylosing spondylitis patients and 95 to 130 healthy donors. Peripheral blood samples were taken, and synovial fluid was additionally collected from ankylosing spondylitis patients. Overall study outcomes, separate from this receptor: Some of the motif variants had been reported before in the synovial fluid and blood of reactive arthritis patients, a finding that suggests common disease-initiation mechanisms. A TCR beta motif made up of several highly homologous amino acid variants appeared to be characteristic of blood from ankylosing spondylitis patients. The disease-linked clones were reported as significantly enriched in matched synovial fluid samples from ankylosing spondylitis patients. The disease-linked clones showed a CD8+ phenotype and occurred at relatively low frequencies in peripheral blood.

Based on the germline V gene, the CDR1 and CDR2 sequences are SGDLS and YYNGEE. V ends up 0 bases short and J 4 bases short, with an unmatched junction base count of 3. The CDR3 holds 15 amino acids from the cysteine to the phenylalanine. Of all the DNA, just the CDR3 is kept, 45 bases in frame from base 1. These reads were obtained on an Illumina HiSeq 2500. TCR beta libraries were prepared by quantitative 5'-RACE with molecular barcodes. As for the authors' bioinformatics: To identify disease-linked TCR variants, a new computational method was used, one built on a probabilistic model of VDJ rearrangement. TCRdb trimmed the raw reads at Q25, called clones with MiXCR and kept productive beta chains. Rows with one shared CDR3 protein collapse into an entry with the most common genes and DNA. These V and J calls are TCRdb output, not the study's own analysis. This sample gives a few hundred thousand distinct CDR3 sequences in total; over 15% of them show up just once. Under 8.5% of the sample rests with the top ten.

This clonotype was observed at least ten times. Which antigen it targets is not known. No per-base quality is available; no much larger clone lies one base away. The sample taken for sequencing was blood, either unsorted or a sorted T cell fraction (not recorded which). The chain is encoded by TRBV9 joined to TRBJ2-1; 8 bases in the junction line up with TRBD1. This sequence was found in a male donor with ankylosing spondylitis or in good health (not recorded which). The CDR3 region has the sequence CASSVAWTGYNEQFF. The base sequence is TGTGCCAGCAGCGTAGCTTGGACAGGGTACAATGAGCAGTTCTTC.